A single T cell receptor (beta chain) is shown here with its context. No antigen is known for it. The data originate from a study of T cell responses to AZD1222 COVID-19 vaccine. Sequenced by immunoSEQ multiplex PCR; TCRdb stores in-frame clones only, minus some. Seen here are around 120,000 clones, roughly 91% observed once, and the top ten hold roughly 3%. Points from the study as a whole: At baseline, just 5 or 6 AZD1222 recipients tested seropositive. White British donors predominated, females outnumbered males, and clonal diversity was possibly underestimated. Sampling that yielded the repertoires occurred only after the peak T cell response. Unmutated variant regions are reportedly the target of nearly half of TCRs that are spike-specific.

Germline V lookup: CDR1 SGHTA, CDR2 FQGTGA. Trimming shortened V by 4 bases and J by 3 bases, and 9 bases separated the two germline ends. The CDR3 loop spans 14 amino acids. The J gene is TRBJ2-2, the V gene TRBV7-3; TRBD2 might be the D (5 bases). Material: peripheral blood, obtained on day 0 of AZD1222 vaccination. The receptor was isolated from an adult in good health. CDR3 in DNA: TGTGCCAGCAGCTCGGACTCCTACACCGGGGAGCTGTTTTTT. It yields the protein CASSSDSYTGELFF.